This T cell receptor (beta chain) was captured in a study of cytomegalovirus exposure and HLA in healthy donors. Study outcomes and limitations: Later analysis demonstrated an association between a missense DCLRE1C variant and TCR beta V- and J-gene trimming. A later analysis found most CMV-associated TCR beta chains apparently HLA-restricted. Presence/absence analyses rested on an assumption that sequencing depth was roughly uniform across donors.

The PCR employed 60 Vbeta primers together with 13 Jbeta primers. Profiling relied on immunoSEQ multiplex PCR, and the TCRdb table lists in-frame clones only, not all of them. The sample gives about 210,000 clones, roughly 87% of which show up once; under 1.2% is in the top ten. About this clone: The antigen remains undetermined. Germline and junction disagree at one end, which may indicate a read error.

CDR1 and CDR2 (germline): SEHNR, FQNEAQ (reference sequence). The CDR3 extends over 12 amino acids. Sequencing input: PBMCs. This TCR was sampled from a boy aged 2 to 10 in good health and CMV-seronegative. This sequence joins TRBV7-9 and TRBJ1-2; unclear D gene. CDR3 protein: CSSTGVEGGYTF. The CDR3 bases are TGTTCCAGCACCGGGGTGGAGGGTGGCTACACCTTC.